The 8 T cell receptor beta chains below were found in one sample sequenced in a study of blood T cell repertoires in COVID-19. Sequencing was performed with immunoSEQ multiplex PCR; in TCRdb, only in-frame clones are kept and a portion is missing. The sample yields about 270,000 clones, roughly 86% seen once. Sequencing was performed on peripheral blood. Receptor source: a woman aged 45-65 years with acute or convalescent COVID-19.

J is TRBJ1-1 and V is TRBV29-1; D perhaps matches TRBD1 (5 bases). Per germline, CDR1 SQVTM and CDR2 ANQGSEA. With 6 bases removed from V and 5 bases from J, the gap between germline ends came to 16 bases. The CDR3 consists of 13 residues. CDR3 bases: TGCAGCGTCTCCTCGGGACTGCTGACTGAAGCTTTCTTT. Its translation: CSVSSGLLTEAFF.

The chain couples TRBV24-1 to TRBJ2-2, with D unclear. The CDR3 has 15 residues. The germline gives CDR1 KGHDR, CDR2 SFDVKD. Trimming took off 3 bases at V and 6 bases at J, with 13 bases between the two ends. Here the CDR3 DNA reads TGTGCCACCAGTGATCGCTATGTCGCTCCCGGGGAGCTGTTTTTT. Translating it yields CATSDRYVAPGELFF.

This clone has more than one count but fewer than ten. CDR3 sequence: CASSMGQRSNQPQHF. The CDR3 DNA follows: TGTGCCAGCAGCATGGGACAGCGGAGCAATCAGCCCCAGCATTTT. This sequence joins TRBV11-2 and TRBJ1-5, with TRBD1 identical over 7 bases. J gave up 1 base and V 5 bases, and 5 bases lay outside the gene matches. The CDR3 has 15 amino acids. The germline V gene has CDR1 SGHAT and CDR2 FQNNGV.

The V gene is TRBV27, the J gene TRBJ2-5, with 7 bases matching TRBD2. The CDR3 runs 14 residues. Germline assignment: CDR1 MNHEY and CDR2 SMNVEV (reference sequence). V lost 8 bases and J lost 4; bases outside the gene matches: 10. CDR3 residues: CASGGGSLIETQYF. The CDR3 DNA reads TGTGCCAGCGGGGGGGGGAGTTTAATAGAGACCCAGTACTTC.

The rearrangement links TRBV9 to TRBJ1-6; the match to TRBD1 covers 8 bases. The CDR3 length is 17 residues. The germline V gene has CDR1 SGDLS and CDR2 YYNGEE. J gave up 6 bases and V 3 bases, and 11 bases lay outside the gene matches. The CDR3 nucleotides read TGTGCCAGCAGCGCCGTCGGGAGGACAGGGCCTAATTCACCCCTCCACTTT. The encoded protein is CASSAVGRTGPNSPLHF. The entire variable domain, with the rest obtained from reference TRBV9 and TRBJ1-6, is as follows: DSGVTQTPKHLITATGQRVTLRCSPRSGDLSVYWYQQSLDQGLQFLIQYYNGEERAKGNILERFSAQQFPDLHSELNLSSLELGDSALYFCASSAVGRTGPNSPLHFGNGTRLTVT.

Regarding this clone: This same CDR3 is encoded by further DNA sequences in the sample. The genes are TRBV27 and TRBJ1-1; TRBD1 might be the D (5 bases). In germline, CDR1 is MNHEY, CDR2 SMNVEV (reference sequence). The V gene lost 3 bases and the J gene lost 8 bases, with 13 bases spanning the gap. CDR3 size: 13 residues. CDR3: CASSFSRGSEAFF. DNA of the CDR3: TGTGCCAGCAGTTTCAGTCGGGGGTCGGAAGCTTTCTTT.

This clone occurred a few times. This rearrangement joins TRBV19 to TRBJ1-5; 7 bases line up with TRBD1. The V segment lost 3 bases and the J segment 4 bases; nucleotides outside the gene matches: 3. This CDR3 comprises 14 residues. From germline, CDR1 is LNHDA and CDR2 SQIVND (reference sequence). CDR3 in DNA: TGTGCCAGTAGTATGCAGGGGGGAAATCAGCCCCAGCATTTT. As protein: CASSMQGGNQPQHF. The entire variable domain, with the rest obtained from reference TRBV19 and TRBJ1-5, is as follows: DGGITQSPKYLFRKEGQNVTLSCEQNLNHDAMYWYRQDPGQGLRLIYYSQIVNDFQKGDIAEGYSVSREKKESFPLTVTSAQKNPTAFYLCASSMQGGNQPQHFGDGTRLSIL.

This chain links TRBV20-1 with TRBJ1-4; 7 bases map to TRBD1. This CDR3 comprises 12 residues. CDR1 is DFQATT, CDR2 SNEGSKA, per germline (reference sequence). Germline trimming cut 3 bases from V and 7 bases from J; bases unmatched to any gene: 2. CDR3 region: CSASGTAEKLFF. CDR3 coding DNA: TGCAGTGCTAGTGGGACAGCTGAAAAACTGTTTTTT.